The T cell receptor beta chain described here comes from a study of blood T cell repertoires in COVID-19 (dated by TCRdb to 2019 to 2021). The study in broad terms: Collaborator samples came from the United States, Italy and Spain and covered acute and convalescent phases of COVID-19. The dataset comprised deeply sampled blood TCRbeta repertoires from subjects exposed to, actively infected with, or recovered from COVID-19. HLA class I and class II types, where available, came from metadata supplied by the sample provider rather than from assay-based typing. The prospective study material was composed of cDNA or gDNA derived from T cells, B-cell-depleted T cells, or PBMCs. Nearly every sample came with metadata listing a de-identified subject ID, COVID-19 status, age in years and sex. Samples were obtained from the ongoing ImmuneRACE study (first 160 participants) and from about 1,300 subjects provided by 6 global collaborators. The repertoires were released in a freely available public database intended as a resource for research on the immune response to SARS-CoV-2. Summary of the overall study and its limitations: Clinical and demographic metadata were provided uncurated, with the amount varying by source and participant.

The CDR3 holds 18 amino acids from the cysteine to the phenylalanine. Of all the DNA, just the CDR3 is kept, 54 bases in frame from base 1. The germline V gene supplies CDR1 MDHEN and CDR2 SYDVKM. V has 4 bases trimmed and J has 4 bases trimmed; junction bases matching no gene number 15. Each collaborating institution followed its own protocols to collect whole blood in K2EDTA tubes. For TCRbeta analysis, collaborators shipped samples in one of three forms: frozen whole blood, isolated PBMCs, or DNA extracted from either of those sample types. TCRbeta CDR3 regions were amplified from genomic DNA by means of the immunoSEQ Assay, a bias-controlled multiplex PCR. On the authors' methods: Within the assay, amplification of reference gene primers was used to estimate how many nucleated cells each sample contained. To quantify the absolute abundance of each unique TCRbeta CDR3 rearrangement, sequence reads were collapsed and filtered. For each sample, productive Simpson clonality was calculated as the square root of Simpson's diversity index across productive rearrangements. As stored in TCRdb, this immuneACCESS dataset retains in-frame rearrangements with V and J assigned. A fraction of the clones does not appear; measured against another copy, unresolved V genes explain less than half of the discrepancy, and the remainder lacks a known reason. V and J calls plus clone size are reproduced from that table; the DNA served to infer D and trimming. This sample lists about 200,000 clones; more than 75% were detected once. The ten largest clones add up to roughly 5% of the sample.

Remarks on this clone: The antigen it binds to is not known. Base qualities are not at hand, and no much larger clone is one base apart.

Sequenced: peripheral blood. The chain links TRBV28 with TRBJ2-3, with TRBD1 matching 9 junction bases. This clonotype was sampled from a woman at least 80 years old with acute or convalescent COVID-19. The CDR3 protein is CASSYPRDRAEFSDTQYF. In nucleotides, the sequence is TGTGCCAGCAGTTACCCTCGGGACAGGGCAGAATTTTCAGATACGCAGTATTTT. Where the CDR3 stops, the reference TRBV28 and TRBJ2-3 genes take over; the full variable domain is DVKVTQSSRYLVKRTGEKVFLECVQDMDHENMFWYRQDPGLGLRLIYFSYDVKMKEKGDIPEGYSVSREKKERFSLILESASTNQTSMYLCASSYPRDRAEFSDTQYFGPGTRLTVL.